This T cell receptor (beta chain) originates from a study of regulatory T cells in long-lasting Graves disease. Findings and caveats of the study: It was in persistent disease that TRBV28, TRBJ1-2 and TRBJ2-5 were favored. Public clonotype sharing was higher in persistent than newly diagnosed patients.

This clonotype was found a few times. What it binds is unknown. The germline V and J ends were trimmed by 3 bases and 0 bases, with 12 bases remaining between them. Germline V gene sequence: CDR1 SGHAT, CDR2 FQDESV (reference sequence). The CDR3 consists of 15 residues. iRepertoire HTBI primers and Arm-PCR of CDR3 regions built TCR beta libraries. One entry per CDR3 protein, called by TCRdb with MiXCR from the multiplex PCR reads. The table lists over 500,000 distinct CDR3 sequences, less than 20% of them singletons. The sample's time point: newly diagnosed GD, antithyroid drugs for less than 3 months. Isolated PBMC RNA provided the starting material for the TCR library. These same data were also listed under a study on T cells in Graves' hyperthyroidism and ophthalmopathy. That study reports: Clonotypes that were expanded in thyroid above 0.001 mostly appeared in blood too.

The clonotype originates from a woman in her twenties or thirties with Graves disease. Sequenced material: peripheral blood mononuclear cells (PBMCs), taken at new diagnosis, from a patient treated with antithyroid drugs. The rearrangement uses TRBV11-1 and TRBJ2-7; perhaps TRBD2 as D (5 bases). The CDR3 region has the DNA TGTGCCAGCAGCTTTGCGGGCATGGACTCCTACGAGCAGTACTTC. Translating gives CASSFAGMDSYEQYF.